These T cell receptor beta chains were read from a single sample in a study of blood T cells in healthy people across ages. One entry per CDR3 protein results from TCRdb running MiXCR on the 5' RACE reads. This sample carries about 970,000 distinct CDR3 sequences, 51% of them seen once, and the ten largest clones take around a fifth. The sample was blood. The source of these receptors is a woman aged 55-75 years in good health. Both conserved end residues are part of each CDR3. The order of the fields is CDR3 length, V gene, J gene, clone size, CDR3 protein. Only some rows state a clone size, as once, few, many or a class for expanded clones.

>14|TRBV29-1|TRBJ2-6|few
CSVGQFSGANVLTF
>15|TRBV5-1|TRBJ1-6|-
CASRTGDLDNSPLHF
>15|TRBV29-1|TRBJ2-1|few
CSVEGRTGVENEQFF
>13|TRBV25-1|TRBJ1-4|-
CASRGEANEKLFF
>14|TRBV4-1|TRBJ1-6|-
CASSPKKANSPLHF
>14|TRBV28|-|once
CASSPGGAQYEQYF
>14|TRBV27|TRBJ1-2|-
CASSFGTGGRGYTF
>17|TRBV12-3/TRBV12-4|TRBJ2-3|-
CASSLLLAGVGTDTQYF
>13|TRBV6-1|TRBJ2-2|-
CASLSQGTGELFF
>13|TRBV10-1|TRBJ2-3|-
CASQSQGIGTQYF
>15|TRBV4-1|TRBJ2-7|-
CASSQPSGSRIEQYF
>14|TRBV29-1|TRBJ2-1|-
CSAVWTSAYNEQFF
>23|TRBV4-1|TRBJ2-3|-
CASSQTHVPGGADLFPIPDTQYF
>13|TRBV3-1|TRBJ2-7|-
CASSQSGGIQQYF
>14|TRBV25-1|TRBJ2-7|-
CASNSGGLRDEQYF
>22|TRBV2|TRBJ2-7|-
CASTLLRLTGTSGPWVSYEQYF
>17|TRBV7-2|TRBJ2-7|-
CASSLGLAGGRSYEQYF
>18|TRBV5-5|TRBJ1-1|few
CASSLVAGGSLRFTEAFF
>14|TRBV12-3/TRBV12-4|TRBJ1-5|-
CASNQQGIRQPQHF
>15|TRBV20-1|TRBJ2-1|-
CSARGRTGGINEQFF
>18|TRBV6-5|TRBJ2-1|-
CASSSLWDSRTSNNEQFF
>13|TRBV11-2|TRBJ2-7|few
CASSPLAGYEQYF
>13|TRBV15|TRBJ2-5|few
CATSLANQETQYF
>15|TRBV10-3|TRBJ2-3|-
CAISEVNGPGDTQYF
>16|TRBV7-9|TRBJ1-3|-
CASRSLPLSSGNTIYF
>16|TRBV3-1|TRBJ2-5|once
CTSSQVFGTYQETQYF
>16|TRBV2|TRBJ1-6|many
CASRDAQALNNSPLHF
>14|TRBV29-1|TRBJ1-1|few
CSGNNRAMNTEAFF
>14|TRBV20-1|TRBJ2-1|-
CSARETSSYNGQFF
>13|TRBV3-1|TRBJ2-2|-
CASSQASYGELFF
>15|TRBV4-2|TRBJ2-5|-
CASSQVGAGIETQYF
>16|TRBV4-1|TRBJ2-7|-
CASSQSAGSLSYEQYF
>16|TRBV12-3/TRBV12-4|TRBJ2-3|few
CASSPSPRASTDTQYF